The entry below gives a single T cell receptor beta chain sequence along with its context. The antigen is not known. Each donor's status was that of a healthy bone marrow donor. Donors counted as nominally healthy when sampled, yet unrecorded immune exposures were likely. 60 Vbeta and 13 Jbeta primers were used in PCR. This table comes from immunoSEQ multiplex PCR, and its TCRdb copy is limited to in-frame clones, with some not included. The table lists roughly 100,000 clones, about three fifths of them singletons. This specimen comes from a study of cytomegalovirus exposure and HLA in healthy donors. About the study: Among about 179 million T cells, an earlier analysis found around 100 million unique TCR beta sequences.

Notes on the study in general: Researchers left out some V segments, among them TRBV6-2 and TRBV6-3, as indistinguishable.

The germline CDR1 and CDR2 sequences are MGHRA and YSYEKL. The CDR3 consists of 16 residues. V lost 5 bases to trimming and J lost 3 bases; unmatched junction nucleotides: 12. The origin of this receptor is a human donor in good health. The J gene is TRBJ2-7, the V gene TRBV4-1; TRBD2 agrees at 8 bases. The sequenced sample consisted of PBMCs. The CDR3 sequence is CASSAEQIAGNYEQYF. The CDR3 DNA reads TGCGCCAGCAGCGCGGAGCAGATAGCGGGGAACTACGAGCAGTACTTC.